What follows are 31 T cell receptor beta chains derived from one specimen sequenced in a study of blood T cell repertoires in COVID-19. TCRdb keeps only in-frame clones here, not all; method: immunoSEQ multiplex PCR. The table has about 46,000 clones, 70% to 90% seen once. The sequenced sample was PBMCs or T cells enriched from blood (not recorded which). The receptor set was obtained from a woman between 45 and 60 years old who had recovered from COVID-19.

The J gene is TRBJ2-5, the V gene TRBV7-3; 8 nucleotides match TRBD2. The junction had 0 bases not matched to a gene; V was cut back by 4 bases and J by 2 bases. The CDR3 has 13 residues. The germline gives CDR1 SGHTA, CDR2 FQGTGA. CDR3 protein: CASSSGGQETQYF. DNA of the CDR3: TGTGCCAGCAGCTCGGGGGGGCAAGAGACCCAGTACTTC.

CDR3 bases: TGTGCCAGCAGTTCCGGACTAGCCGGGGACTACGAGCAGTACTTC. Protein product: CASSSGLAGDYEQYF. The chain couples TRBV6-5 to TRBJ2-7, with 8 nucleotides matching TRBD2. In germline, CDR1 is MNHEY, CDR2 SVGAGI. Trimming cost V 4 bases and J 3 bases; bases outside gene matches: 8. This CDR3 has 15 residues.

This chain joins TRBV10-1 and TRBJ1-5, with D perhaps TRBD1 (5 bases). Looked up from germline, CDR1 is WNHNN and CDR2 is SYGVQD (reference sequence). The CDR3 is 15 amino acids. V gave up 9 bases and J gave up 0 bases, with 15 bases separating them. The CDR3 bases are TGCGCCAGGGGGCGACAAACCTATAGCAATCAGCCCCAGCATTTT. It yields the protein CARGRQTYSNQPQHF.

This rearrangement joins TRBV30 to TRBJ1-2, with 9 positions matching TRBD1. The CDR3 has 18 amino acids. CDR1 is GTSNPN and CDR2 is SVGIG in the germline V gene (reference sequence). The trim removed 5 bases at V and 8 bases at J, leaving 24 bases unmatched. This CDR3 reads CAWSRKRTGAAFFYGYTF. CDR3 DNA: TGTGCCTGGTCTAGAAAAAGGACAGGGGCCGCGTTTTTCTACGGCTACACCTTC.

J is TRBJ2-2 and V is TRBV24-1, with 12 bases fitting TRBD2. The CDR3 length is 18 residues. V dropped 5 bases and J dropped 0; count of bases not matched to a gene: 6. Per germline, CDR1 KGHDR and CDR2 SFDVKD. The DNA of the CDR3 is TGTGCCACCAGTGCCCAGACTAGCGGGAGTTCGAACACCGGGGAGCTGTTTTTT. Amino acid sequence: CATSAQTSGSSNTGELFF.

The chain combines TRBV19 with TRBJ2-7; TRBD2 matches at 13 bases. The germline gives CDR1 LNHDA, CDR2 SQIVND (reference sequence). Germline trimming cut 4 bases from V and 5 bases from J; bases unmatched to any gene: 8. The CDR3 contains 16 residues. In nucleotides, the CDR3 is TGTGCCAGTAGTACCGGGGGACTAGCGGGGTCCCACGAGCAGTACTTC. Its protein is CASSTGGLAGSHEQYF.

This clone appeared a single time. The chain joins TRBV12-3 or TRBV12-4 to TRBJ2-5; the match to TRBD1 covers 9 bases. This CDR3 is 13 amino acids long. V shed 3 bases and J 5 bases; nucleotides not matched to a gene: 1. The CDR3 loop reads CASSLDRGETQYF. The CDR3 nucleotides read TGTGCCAGCAGTTTGGACAGGGGTGAGACCCAGTACTTC.

The chain combines TRBV7-9 with TRBJ1-1; tentative D call: TRBD1 (6 bases). The CDR3 is 14 amino acids. The germline CDR1 and CDR2 sequences are SEHNR and FQNEAQ (reference sequence). V gave up 7 bases and J gave up 7 bases, with 19 bases separating them. The CDR3 sequence: CASTLSGGGDEAFF. The CDR3 bases are TGTGCCAGCACCCTTTCGGGGGGCGGGGATGAAGCTTTCTTT.

V is TRBV5-1 and J is TRBJ2-3; TRBD2 might be the D (6 bases). Germline CDR1 is SGHRS and CDR2 is YFSETQ. CDR3 length equals 19 residues. V was trimmed by 4 bases and J by 1 base, leaving 25 bases between them. This chain's CDR3 is CASSPTTGTVSGGTDTQYF. CDR3 coding DNA: TGCGCCAGCAGCCCAACGACCGGGACCGTGTCGGGGGGCACAGATACGCAGTATTTT.

The V gene is TRBV7-8, the J gene TRBJ1-1, with TRBD1 as a possible D gene (6 bases). CDR1 is SGHVS, CDR2 FQNEAQ, per germline. The CDR3 spans 15 residues. Trimming removed 5 bases at V and 2 bases at J, with 15 bases between. In DNA form, the CDR3 reads TGTGCCAGCAGCCAATTAAGACAGGCTAACACTGAAGCTTTCTTT. It is translated as CASSQLRQANTEAFF.

This CDR3 reads CATSRATDDYEQYF. In nucleotides, the CDR3 is TGTGCCACCAGCAGAGCGACAGACGACTACGAGCAGTACTTC. V is TRBV15 and J is TRBJ2-7, with D maybe TRBD1 (5 bases). This CDR3 is 14 amino acids long. Between the trimmed V and J ends, which lost 1 base and 3 bases, there was a span of 10 bases. CDR1 and CDR2 from the germline V gene are LNHNV and YYDKDF (reference sequence).

The chain links TRBV15 to TRBJ2-7; D gene ambiguous. This CDR3 spans 12 amino acids. V was shortened by 2 bases and J by 4 bases, with 6 bases between the two germline ends. Germline assignment: CDR1 LNHNV and CDR2 YYDKDF (reference sequence). DNA for the CDR3: TGTGCCACCAGCAGAAATGAGTACGAGCAGTACTTC. Amino acid sequence: CATSRNEYEQYF.

This chain connects TRBV6-5 to TRBJ2-1; 8 positions match TRBD1. With 2 bases clipped from V and 2 bases from J, the junction kept 2 bases outside the gene matches. The germline gives CDR1 MNHEY, CDR2 SVGAGI. CDR3 length: 15 residues. CDR3 bases: TGTGCCAGCAGTTACGACAGGGGAACCTACAATGAGCAGTTCTTC. Its protein product is CASSYDRGTYNEQFF.

V is TRBV19 and J is TRBJ1-2; no clear D. The CDR3 loop spans 15 amino acids. Trimming left V 5 bases short and J 4 bases short, with 17 bases between. Per germline, CDR1 LNHDA and CDR2 SQIVND (reference sequence). The CDR3 spells CASSPSGVKVYGYTF. The DNA of the CDR3 is TGTGCCAGTAGTCCAAGCGGGGTTAAGGTCTATGGCTACACCTTC.

The J gene is TRBJ2-1, the V gene TRBV27; TRBD2 matches at 11 bases. The J segment lost 4 bases and the V segment lost 4 bases, leaving 6 bases of the junction unmatched. The CDR3 loop spans 16 amino acids. Germline V lookup: CDR1 MNHEY, CDR2 SMNVEV (reference sequence). The CDR3 DNA reads TGTGCCAGCAGTTCCATAGCGGGAGGGCCTTACAATGAGCAGTTCTTC. Translated: CASSSIAGGPYNEQFF.

This chain connects TRBV2 to TRBJ2-7; 8 bases map to TRBD1. The germline V gene has CDR1 SNHLY and CDR2 FYNNEI. After removal of 8 bases from V and 1 base from J, the junction contained 10 bases not matched to a gene. This CDR3 comprises 15 residues. CDR3 DNA: TGTGCCAGCGGTTCAGGACAGGGAGATTCCTACGAGCAGTACTTC. Residues: CASGSGQGDSYEQYF.

This chain's CDR3 is CASSIQGYQETQYF. The CDR3 bases are TGTGCCAGTAGTATACAGGGATACCAAGAGACCCAGTACTTC. The chain carries TRBV19 and TRBJ2-5, with D maybe TRBD1 (5 bases). CDR1 and CDR2 from the germline V gene are LNHDA and SQIVND (reference sequence). This CDR3 has 14 residues. V was pared by 2 bases and J by 0 bases, with 7 bases between.

This chain connects TRBV11-3 to TRBJ2-2; the D gene is possibly TRBD1 (6 bases). This CDR3 has 13 residues. CDR1 and CDR2 from the germline V gene are SGHNT and YENEEA. The germline V and J ends were trimmed by 5 bases and 6 bases, with 10 bases remaining between them. CDR3 region: CASSPGQPGELFF. CDR3 DNA sequence: TGTGCCAGCAGCCCAGGACAGCCCGGGGAGCTGTTTTTT.

The chain is built from TRBV29-1 and TRBJ1-1; D uncertain. The V gene's germline CDR1 is SQVTM and CDR2 ANQGSEA. Trimming removed 3 bases from V and 4 bases from J, with 12 bases in between. The CDR3 length is 13 residues. As DNA, the CDR3 is TGCAGCGTTGACAGACCCTCGGGCACTGAAGCTTTCTTT. Its protein is CSVDRPSGTEAFF.

The chain couples TRBV18 to TRBJ1-3; 7 positions match TRBD1. The germline gives CDR1 KGHSH, CDR2 LQKENI. V was pared by 2 bases and J by 4 bases, with 8 bases of the junction left unmatched. CDR3 size: 16 residues. CDR3 loop: CASSPTNTGVGNTIYF. The DNA of the CDR3 is TGTGCCAGCTCACCAACGAATACAGGGGTCGGAAACACCATATATTTT.

The chain couples TRBV7-6 to TRBJ2-7, with 13 positions matching TRBD2. J was trimmed by 6 bases and V by 1 base; bases with no gene match: 3. The V gene's germline CDR1 is SGHVS and CDR2 FNYEAQ. This CDR3 region has 15 residues. CDR3 protein: CASSLGGLAGTEQYF. The CDR3, as DNA: TGTGCCAGCAGCTTAGGGGGACTAGCGGGGACCGAGCAGTACTTC.

The genes are TRBV7-8 and TRBJ2-7; 9 bases fit TRBD1. The V gene end was trimmed by 4 bases and the J gene end by 2 bases; junction bases not matched to a gene: 6. The germline V gene encodes CDR1 SGHVS and CDR2 FQNEAQ. The CDR3 is 15 amino acids. This CDR3 reads CASSSPGQGAYEQYF. Written as DNA, the CDR3 is TGTGCCAGCAGCTCGCCGGGACAGGGAGCCTACGAGCAGTACTTC. The complete variable domain, with remaining parts taken from reference TRBV7-8 and TRBJ2-7, reads GAGVSQSPRYKVAKRGQDVALRCDPISGHVSLFWYQQALGQGPEFLTYFQNEAQLDKSGLPSDRFFAERPEGSVSTLKIQRTQQEDSAVYLCASSSPGQGAYEQYFGPGTRLTVT.

This clone is labeled as medium-sized. The chain employs TRBV28 and TRBJ2-2, with D perhaps TRBD1 (5 bases). The V gene lost 3 bases and the J gene lost 4 bases, with 9 bases spanning the gap. Looked up from germline, CDR1 is MDHEN and CDR2 is SYDVKM. The CDR3 has 14 amino acids. As DNA, the CDR3 is TGTGCCAGCAGTTTCGGCAGGGTCACCGGGGAGCTGTTTTTT. Protein product: CASSFGRVTGELFF.

The chain has TRBV7-8 and TRBJ1-6; 8 bases align to TRBD1. The CDR3 has 14 residues. Per germline, CDR1 SGHVS and CDR2 FQNEAQ. After removal of 6 bases from V and 10 bases from J, the junction contained 8 bases not matched to a gene. This chain's CDR3 is CASRSGTGNSPLHF. For the CDR3, the DNA is TGTGCCAGCAGATCAGGGACAGGAAACTCACCCCTCCACTTT.

V and J are TRBV4-2 and TRBJ2-5; D may be TRBD1 (5 bases). This CDR3 is built from 15 residues. V lost 0 bases to trimming and J lost 5 bases, with 13 bases between them. Germline CDR1 is LGHNA and CDR2 is YNFKEQ. CDR3 bases: TGTGCCAGCAGCCAAGATACCAGGGTGGTTGAGACCCAGTACTTC. This translates into CASSQDTRVVETQYF.

This chain joins TRBV6-6 and TRBJ1-1, with D maybe TRBD1 (6 bases). CDR3 length: 14 amino acids. The V end was cut by 5 bases, the J end by 4 bases, with 14 bases between. Germline V gives CDR1 MNHNY, CDR2 SVGAGI (reference sequence). The CDR3 DNA sequence: TGTGCCAGCAGTAACGAGGGGGAGGGCACTGAAGCTTTCTTT. Amino acid sequence: CASSNEGEGTEAFF.

This sequence joins TRBV18 and TRBJ2-2, with D maybe TRBD2 (5 bases). V dropped 1 base and J dropped 5 bases, with 11 bases sitting between them. The CDR3 has 15 residues. The germline gives CDR1 KGHSH, CDR2 LQKENI. CDR3 in amino acids: CASSPLVGGTGELFF. The CDR3 DNA reads TGTGCCAGCTCACCACTTGTCGGAGGTACCGGGGAGCTGTTTTTT.

This sequence joins TRBV27 and TRBJ2-7, with D perhaps matching TRBD1 (6 bases). Germline loops: CDR1 MNHEY, CDR2 SMNVEV (reference sequence). CDR3 length equals 14 residues. V lost 2 bases and J 4 bases, leaving 12 bases between the germline ends. This chain's CDR3 is CASSLRVGTYEQYF. CDR3 nucleotide sequence: TGTGCCAGCAGTTTAAGGGTGGGGACATACGAGCAGTACTTC.

The CDR3 DNA follows: TGTGCCAGCAGCCGGACAGGGGGCTATGGCTACACCTTC. It specifies CASSRTGGYGYTF. This chain links TRBV6-5 with TRBJ1-2; TRBD1 matches 10 bases. J gave up 4 bases and V 6 bases, and 2 bases lay outside the gene matches. The CDR3 totals 13 residues. Germline V gene lookup returns CDR1 MNHEY and CDR2 SVGAGI.

The genes are TRBV9 and TRBJ1-5; no reliable D call. Trimming pared 0 bases from V and 0 bases from J, leaving 4 bases between. Germline CDR1 SGDLS, CDR2 YYNGEE. The CDR3 contains 14 residues. CDR3 sequence: CASSVGGSNQPQHF. The CDR3 coding sequence is TGTGCCAGCAGCGTAGGAGGTAGCAATCAGCCCCAGCATTTT.

J is TRBJ1-2 and V is TRBV28, with TRBD1 matching 7 bases. CDR1 is MDHEN and CDR2 is SYDVKM in the germline V gene. J lost 5 bases, V lost 6 bases, and 3 bases had no gene match. The CDR3 spans 12 residues. The CDR3 reads CASRQQGYGYTF. The CDR3 region has the DNA TGTGCCAGCAGGCAACAGGGGTATGGCTACACCTTC.